This T cell receptor beta chain was identified during a study of OX40 agonist ivuxolimab in advanced cancers. In the study overall: Patients received ivuxolimab, an agonistic anti-OX40 (CD134) antibody.

Concerning this clone: What it binds is unknown.

Findings and limits, study-wide: Average numbers of expanded clones were greater in CD8+ T cells than in CD4+. With doses of 0.1-3.0 mg/kg, partial responders showed among the lowest clonal expansion.

Looked up from germline, CDR1 is MDHEN and CDR2 is SYDVKM. CDR3 length: 13 amino acids. Trimming cost V 5 bases and J 6 bases, with 14 bases left between them. TCRdb keeps only in-frame clones here, not all; method: immunoSEQ multiplex PCR. The sample comprises tens of thousands of clones, 85% to 90% of which are singletons, and roughly 0.56% rests with the top ten. The origin of this receptor is an adult with an advanced solid tumor such as melanoma, head and neck, liver or kidney cancer. Sequenced here: CD4+ or CD8+ T cells sorted from blood, sampled in a trial of the OX40 agonist ivuxolimab. The J gene is TRBJ2-7, the V gene TRBV28; no clear D. CDR3 in DNA: TGTGCCAGCAGTCTACCAACCCCGGGCGAGCAGTACTTC. This gives the protein CASSLPTPGEQYF.